This entry describes one TCR beta chain. Its antigen is still unknown. Noted time point: blood 2 weeks post-SBRT. Noted treatment: 15 Gy SBRT to primary tumor, nephrectomy 4 weeks later. After SBRT, blood was collected at 2 and 4 weeks, plus baseline. The patient's renal cell carcinoma had clear cell pathology. V lost 6 bases and J lost 4; bases outside the gene matches: 11. Germline-derived CDR1 and CDR2 are SNHLY and FYNNEI. The CDR3 spans 16 residues. This specimen belongs to a study of radiation and T cells in renal cell carcinoma. Overall study findings and caveats: From baseline, blood top tumor clonotypes peaked at 2 weeks post-radiation.

Some clones are missing from TCRdb's copy, which holds only in-frame ones; the method was immunoSEQ multiplex PCR. The top ten hold 10% to 15% of the sample, which has roughly 140,000 clones, approximately 88% seen once. V and J are TRBV2 and TRBJ2-2; 7 nucleotides agree with TRBD2. This specimen was blood, taken from a patient whose treatment included radiotherapy and nephrectomy. The clonotype was recovered from a woman aged 45-59 years with renal cell carcinoma. The CDR3 spells CASRDRGGAGTGELFF. CDR3 in DNA: TGTGCCAGCAGGGACCGCGGGGGTGCCGGCACCGGGGAGCTGTTTTTT.